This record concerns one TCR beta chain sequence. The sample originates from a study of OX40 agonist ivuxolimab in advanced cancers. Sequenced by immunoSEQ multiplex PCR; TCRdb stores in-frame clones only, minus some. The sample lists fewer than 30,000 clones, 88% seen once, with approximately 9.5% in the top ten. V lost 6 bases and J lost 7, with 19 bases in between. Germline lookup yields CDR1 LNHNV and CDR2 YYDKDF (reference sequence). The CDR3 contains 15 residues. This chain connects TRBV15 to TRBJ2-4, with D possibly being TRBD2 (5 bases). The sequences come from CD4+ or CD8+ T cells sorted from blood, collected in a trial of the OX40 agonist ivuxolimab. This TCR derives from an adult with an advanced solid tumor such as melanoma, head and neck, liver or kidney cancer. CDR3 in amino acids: CATSLGLRDTNIQYF. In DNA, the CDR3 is TGTGCCACCAGTTTAGGTCTCCGGGATACCAACATTCAGTACTTC. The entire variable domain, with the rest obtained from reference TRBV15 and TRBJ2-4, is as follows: DAMVIQNPRYQVTQFGKPVTLSCSQTLNHNVMYWYQQKSSQAPKLLFHYYDKDFNNEADTPDNFQSRRPNTSFCFLDIRSPGLGDTAMYLCATSLGLRDTNIQYFGAGTRLSVL.